This T cell receptor beta chain was recorded in a study of blood T cell repertoires in COVID-19. The CDR3 runs 15 residues. CDR1 MGHRA and CDR2 YSYEKL come from the germline V gene. The ends were cut back, 2 bases at V and 5 bases at J, with 15 bases in the middle. Method: immunoSEQ multiplex PCR; TCRdb's copy keeps in-frame clones and lacks some. The table has 100,000 to 150,000 clones, around 80% seen once. This clone was observed once. The rearrangement uses TRBV4-1 and TRBJ1-2; unclear D gene. What was sequenced was peripheral blood. This clonotype was sampled from a man aged 35-49 years with active or convalescent COVID-19. The CDR3 bases are TGCGCCAGCAGCCAACTCTTTCGGGGAATTTATGGCTACACCTTC. Protein sequence: CASSQLFRGIYGYTF.